This TCR beta chain comes out of a study of OX40 agonist ivuxolimab in advanced cancers. At cycle 4 day 1, cycle 7 day 1, and baseline, blood was sampled. Sequencing used immunoSEQ multiplex PCR; TCRdb keeps in-frame clones, though not all of them. This repertoire shows around 50,000 clones, around 91% found once; its top ten account for under 13%. Note on this clone: The antigen remains unidentified.

This CDR3 is built from 16 residues. Trimming took 5 bases from V and 1 from J, leaving 15 bases between them. The germline CDR1 and CDR2 sequences are SGHVS and FQNEAQ. Study conclusions and caveats: Some nonresponders also had low normalized T-cell clonal expansion.

The sequenced sample was CD4+ or CD8+ T cells sorted from blood, obtained in a trial of the OX40 agonist ivuxolimab. The source of this sequence is an adult with an advanced solid tumor such as melanoma, head and neck, liver or kidney cancer. V and J are TRBV7-8 and TRBJ1-5; D uncertain. CDR3 sequence reads: CASSLNTGLSNQPQHF. CDR3 DNA: TGTGCCAGCAGCCTAAATACGGGCCTAAGCAATCAGCCCCAGCATTTT.